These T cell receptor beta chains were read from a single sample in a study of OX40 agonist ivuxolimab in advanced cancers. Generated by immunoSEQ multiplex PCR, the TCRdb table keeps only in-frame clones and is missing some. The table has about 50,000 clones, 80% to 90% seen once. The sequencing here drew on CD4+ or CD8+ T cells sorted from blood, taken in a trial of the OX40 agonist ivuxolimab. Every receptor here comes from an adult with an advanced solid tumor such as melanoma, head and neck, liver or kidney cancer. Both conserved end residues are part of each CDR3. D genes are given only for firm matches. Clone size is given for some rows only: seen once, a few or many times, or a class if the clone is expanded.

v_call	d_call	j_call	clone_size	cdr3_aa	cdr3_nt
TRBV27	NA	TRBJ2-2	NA	CASSPSGETNTGELFF	TGTGCCAGCAGTCCCTCGGGGGAAACGAACACCGGGGAGCTGTTTTTT
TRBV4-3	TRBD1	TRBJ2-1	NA	CASSQDRGTGGYNEQFF	TGCGCCAGCAGCCAAGATAGGGGGACAGGGGGCTACAATGAGCAGTTCTTC
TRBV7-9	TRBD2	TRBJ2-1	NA	CASSRLAGGVGITYNEQFF	TGTGCCAGCAGCAGACTAGCGGGAGGGGTTGGGATAACCTACAATGAGCAGTTCTTC
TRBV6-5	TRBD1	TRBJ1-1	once	CASTKIRGHTEAFF	TGTGCCAGCACAAAAATCAGGGGGCACACTGAAGCTTTCTTT
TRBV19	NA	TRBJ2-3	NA	CASSISPRDADTQYF	TGTGCCAGTAGTATATCACCTCGCGATGCAGATACGCAGTATTTT
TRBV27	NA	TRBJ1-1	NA	CASSWGSNTEAFF	TGTGCCAGCAGTTGGGGCTCGAACACTGAAGCTTTCTTT
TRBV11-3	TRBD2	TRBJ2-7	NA	CASSLSTYPSAGDTYEQYF	TGTGCCAGCAGCTTATCCACCTACCCCTCAGCGGGAGATACCTACGAGCAGTACTTC
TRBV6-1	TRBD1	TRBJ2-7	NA	CASSVRTGYEQYF	TGTGCCAGCAGTGTGCGGACAGGATACGAGCAGTACTTC
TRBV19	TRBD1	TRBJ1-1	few	CASSMTGGANTEAFF	TGTGCCAGTAGTATGACAGGGGGTGCGAACACTGAAGCTTTCTTT
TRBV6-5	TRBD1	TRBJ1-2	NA	CASSYGRAGGYGYTF	TGTGCCAGCAGTTACGGGCGGGCAGGGGGATATGGCTACACCTTC
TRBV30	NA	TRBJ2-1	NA	CAWSDNNEQFF	TGTGCCTGGAGCGACAACAATGAGCAGTTCTTC
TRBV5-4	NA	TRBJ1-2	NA	CAIPADPYGYTF	TGTGCTATCCCCGCCGATCCTTATGGCTACACCTTC
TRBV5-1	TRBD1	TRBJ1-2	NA	CASSQDPQGDGGYTF	TGCGCCAGCAGCCAAGATCCACAGGGGGACGGTGGCTACACCTTC
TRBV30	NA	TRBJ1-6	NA	CAWSRTVSPLHF	TGTGCCTGGAGTCGTACTGTTTCACCCCTCCACTTT
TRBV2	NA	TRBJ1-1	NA	CASSAPLLAFF	TGTGCCAGCAGTGCTCCCCTTCTCGCTTTCTTT
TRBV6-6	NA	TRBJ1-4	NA	CASSTLEGFNEKLFF	TGTGCCAGCAGTACCTTGGAGGGTTTTAATGAAAAACTGTTTTTT
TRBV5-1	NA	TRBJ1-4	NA	CASSSGQINEKLFF	TGCGCCAGCAGCTCCGGACAGATTAATGAAAAACTGTTTTTT
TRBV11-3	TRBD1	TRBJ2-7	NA	CASSLTGTEQYF	TGTGCCAGCAGCCTGACAGGGACCGAGCAGTACTTC
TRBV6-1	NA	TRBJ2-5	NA	CASSAVGETQYF	TGTGCCAGCAGTGCCGTAGGAGAGACCCAGTACTTC
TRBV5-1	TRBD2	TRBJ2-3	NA	CASSLASGDTDTQYF	TGCGCCAGCAGCTTGGCTAGCGGGGACACAGATACGCAGTATTTT
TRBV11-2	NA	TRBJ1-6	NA	CASSLVRGDNSPLHF	TGTGCCAGCAGCTTAGTCAGGGGTGATAATTCACCCCTCCACTTT